This TCR beta chain was identified in a study of T cells in localized non-small cell lung cancer. In this sample, this clone turned up a few times. Its antigen is unknown. Assay used: immunoSEQ multiplex PCR; TCRdb lists only in-frame clones, some missing. The sample gives over 30,000 clones, around nine tenths of which show up once; approximately 2.6% is in the top ten. The germline V gene has CDR1 MDHEN and CDR2 SYDVKM. V lost 6 bases and J lost 1, with 15 bases in between. There are 15 residues in the CDR3. General study findings and limits: Without multi-region sequencing, intratumor heterogeneity could not be excluded. Uninvolved neighboring lung showed the greatest T cell clonality, exceeding tumor. There were a median about 53 of the top 100 tumor clones appearing in adjacent lung.

The chain links TRBV28 to TRBJ1-1; weak D call: TRBD1 (5 bases). The starting material was peripheral blood, obtained before any cancer treatment. The receptor was derived from a woman aged 35-70 years with stage I lung adenocarcinoma. The CDR3 DNA is TGTGCCAGCAGCCCTTGGGGTGACAGGAACACTGAAGCTTTCTTT. Its protein product is CASSPWGDRNTEAFF.